The 17 T cell receptor beta chains reported below all come from one sample, sequenced in a study of control samples from healthy donors and cancer patients. The table came from immunoSEQ multiplex PCR; TCRdb's copy has only in-frame clones and leaves some out. The sample includes roughly 93,000 clones, less than 90% of them seen just once. The sample taken for sequencing was PBMCs. Receptors originate from a woman aged 45-59 years with colorectal cancer.

V and J are TRBV3-1 (or the pseudogene TRBV3-2) and TRBJ2-2; D gene uncertain. Deletions cut 0 bases from V and 9 bases from J, with 11 bases between. Germline V lookup: CDR1 LGHDT, CDR2 YNNKEL (reference sequence). The CDR3 is made up of 14 amino acids. The CDR3 is CASSQDISLRELFF. The CDR3 DNA sequence: TGTGCCAGCAGCCAAGATATTAGCCTTCGGGAGCTGTTTTTT.

V usage is TRBV24-1 and J usage is TRBJ2-1, with TRBD2 identical over 9 bases. V trimming: 0 bases; J trimming: 6 bases; junction bases outside the gene matches: 5. Looked up from germline, CDR1 is KGHDR and CDR2 is SFDVKD. The CDR3 is 16 amino acids. CDR3 in DNA: TGTGCCACCAGTGATTTGCTCGCGGGGGGGCCCAATGAGCAGTTCTTC. It encodes CATSDLLAGGPNEQFF.

The CDR3 DNA is TGCGCCAGCAGCCAAGATTTCGGAGGGCCGCTAAGGGGCTACACCTTC. Amino acids: CASSQDFGGPLRGYTF. This chain connects TRBV4-3 to TRBJ1-2; no clear D gene. V was pared by 0 bases and J by 8 bases, with 19 bases between. This CDR3 is 16 amino acids long. Germline V gene lookup returns CDR1 LGHNA and CDR2 YSLEER.

This chain joins TRBV6-5 and TRBJ1-5, with D uncertain. There are 13 residues in the CDR3. In germline, CDR1 is MNHEY, CDR2 SVGAGI. Deletions cut 3 bases from V and 7 bases from J, with 10 bases between. CDR3 sequence reads: CASSYSVAQPQHF. The CDR3 nucleotides are TGTGCCAGCAGTTATAGTGTCGCCCAGCCCCAGCATTTT.

The DNA for the CDR3 is TGTGCCAGCAGCTTAGCGCCAGGGGCGGACATTCAGTACTTC. As protein: CASSLAPGADIQYF. The V gene is TRBV7-2, the J gene TRBJ2-4, with D perhaps matching TRBD1 (6 bases). With 0 bases removed from V and 8 bases from J, the gap between germline ends came to 11 bases. Germline loops: CDR1 SGHTA, CDR2 FQGNSA. CDR3 length equals 14 residues. Filled out from reference TRBV7-2 and TRBJ2-4, the complete variable domain reads GAGVSQSPSNKVTEKGKDVELRCDPISGHTALYWYRQSLGQGLEFLIYFQGNSAPDKSGLPSDRFSAERTGGSVSTLTIQRTQQEDSAVYLCASSLAPGADIQYFGAGTRLSVL.

This chain links TRBV5-1 with TRBJ1-1, with TRBD1 matching 8 bases. With 4 bases clipped from V and 4 bases from J, the junction kept 9 bases outside the gene matches. This CDR3 comprises 15 residues. The germline CDR1 and CDR2 sequences are SGHRS and YFSETQ. The CDR3 DNA is TGCGCCAGCAGCGTACAGGGGGAAGGGGGCACTGAAGCTTTCTTT. Translation gives CASSVQGEGGTEAFF. The full variable domain, in which reference TRBV5-1 and TRBJ1-1 provide the parts outside the CDR3, is KAGVTQTPRYLIKTRGQQVTLSCSPISGHRSVSWYQQTPGQGLQFLFEYFSETQRNKGNFPGRFSGRQFSNSRSEMNVSTLELGDSALYLCASSVQGEGGTEAFFGQGTRLTVV.

In nucleotides, the CDR3 is TGCGCCAGCAGCCAGGAGGGCCTTAACACTGAAGCTTTCTTT. Its translation: CASSQEGLNTEAFF. The chain links TRBV5-1 to TRBJ1-1; no clear D gene. The CDR3 consists of 14 residues. CDR1 is SGHRS and CDR2 is YFSETQ in the germline V gene. V lost 4 bases and J 2 bases, leaving 12 bases between the germline ends.

V usage is TRBV19 and J usage is TRBJ2-3; maybe TRBD1 (6 bases). Per germline, CDR1 LNHDA and CDR2 SQIVND (reference sequence). V lost 3 bases and J 4 bases, leaving 14 bases between the germline ends. The CDR3 length is 15 residues. The CDR3 is CASSISVGAADTQYF. CDR3 bases: TGTGCCAGTAGTATTTCGGTGGGGGCTGCAGATACGCAGTATTTT.

The rearrangement uses TRBV3-1 (or the pseudogene TRBV3-2) and TRBJ1-1, with 8 positions matching TRBD1. The germline CDR1 and CDR2 sequences are LGHDT and YNNKEL (reference sequence). J was trimmed by 2 bases and V by 4 bases; bases with no gene match: 3. This CDR3 spans 14 amino acids. The CDR3 loop is CASSRTGINTEAFF. CDR3 sequence (DNA): TGTGCCAGCAGCCGGACAGGGATTAACACTGAAGCTTTCTTT.

This chain joins TRBV9 and TRBJ1-2, with unresolved D. This CDR3 region has 15 residues. The V gene lost 4 bases and the J gene lost 3 bases, with 16 bases spanning the gap. Germline values: CDR1 SGDLS, CDR2 YYNGEE. The CDR3 bases are TGTGCCAGCAGCCCTTCCGTTGACAATGACTATGGCTACACCTTC. Translating it yields CASSPSVDNDYGYTF.

The chain uses TRBV30 and TRBJ1-6, with D perhaps matching TRBD1 (6 bases). CDR1 GTSNPN and CDR2 SVGIG come from the germline V gene (reference sequence). V shed 0 bases and J shed 14 bases, with 8 bases lying between them. The CDR3 contains 11 residues. CDR3 region: CAWSVQGTLHF. CDR3 DNA sequence: TGTGCCTGGAGTGTTCAGGGGACCCTCCACTTT. Variable domain in full (rest from reference TRBV30 and TRBJ1-6): SQTIHQWPATLVQPVGSPLSLECTVEGTSNPNLYWYRQAAGRGLQLLFYSVGIGQISSEVPQNLSASRPQDRQFILSSKKLLLSDSGFYLCAWSVQGTLHFGNGTRLTVT.

This chain links TRBV7-6 with TRBJ1-1; weak D call: TRBD1 (5 bases). CDR1 and CDR2 from the germline V gene are SGHVS and FNYEAQ. V shed 1 base and J shed 5 bases, with 14 bases lying between them. This CDR3 has 15 amino acids. The CDR3 region has the DNA TGTGCCAGCAGCTTAGAGGCGGGGCCGAATACTGAAGCTTTCTTT. This sequence encodes CASSLEAGPNTEAFF. Full variable domain (outside the CDR3, taken from reference TRBV7-6 and TRBJ1-1): GAGVSQSPRYKVTKRGQDVALRCDPISGHVSLYWYRQALGQGPEFLTYFNYEAQQDKSGLPNDRFSAERPEGSISTLTIQRTEQRDSAMYRCASSLEAGPNTEAFFGQGTRLTVV.

This clone was counted a single time. The chain employs TRBV18 and TRBJ1-5, with D tentatively TRBD1 (5 bases). Germline values: CDR1 KGHSH, CDR2 LQKENI. The CDR3 spans 16 residues. V was cut by 2 bases and J by 0 bases, with 11 bases left in between. CDR3: CASSPSGPYSNQPQHF. CDR3 nucleotide sequence: TGTGCCAGCTCACCATCAGGGCCTTATAGCAATCAGCCCCAGCATTTT.

The chain couples TRBV12-5 to TRBJ1-5; a weak D match, TRBD1 (6 bases). Per germline, CDR1 LGHNT and CDR2 FRNRAP. This CDR3 has 15 amino acids. V dropped 2 bases and J dropped 5 bases, with 13 bases sitting between them. The DNA for the CDR3 is TGTGCTAGTGGTTTGTCCTACAGGGTTGATCAGCCCCAGCATTTT. This encodes CASGLSYRVDQPQHF.

The V call is TRBV4-3, the J call TRBJ1-4; a weak D match, TRBD1 (5 bases). V was pared by 3 bases and J by 3 bases, with 8 bases between. CDR3 length: 14 amino acids. CDR1 and CDR2 from the germline V gene are LGHNA and YSLEER. For the CDR3, the DNA is TGCGCCAGCAGCCAGCGACAGCCTAATGAAAAACTGTTTTTT. Protein sequence: CASSQRQPNEKLFF.

This clone was detected once. The CDR3 DNA is TGTGCCAGCAGCTCCGGAGGAGGTTTACCCAATGAGCAGTTCTTC. Translating it yields CASSSGGGLPNEQFF. The chain couples TRBV7-3 to TRBJ2-1; D is perhaps TRBD2 (5 bases). The germline CDR1 and CDR2 sequences are SGHTA and FQGTGA. There are 15 residues in the CDR3. V was clipped by 4 bases and J by 6 bases, with 16 bases between them.

V and J are TRBV12-3 or TRBV12-4 and TRBJ1-6; no firm D call. Trimming shortened V by 8 bases and J by 9 bases, and 14 bases separated the two germline ends. This CDR3 has 13 amino acids. Here the CDR3 reads CASRPGSASPLHF. CDR3 in DNA: TGTGCCAGCCGGCCCGGTTCAGCTTCACCCCTCCACTTT.